This TCR beta chain derives from a study of breast tumors, draining lymph nodes, adjacent tissues. The germline gives CDR1 KGHSH, CDR2 LQKENI. This CDR3 is 14 amino acids long. V dropped 3 bases and J dropped 2 bases, with 9 bases sitting between them. The lymph nodes were axillary draining lymph nodes from breast cancer patients. The table lists this clonotype with many counts. TCRdb independently ran MiXCR on the multiplex PCR reads; one entry per CDR3 protein. The sample records some 170,000 distinct CDR3 sequences, 25% to 40% being singletons. Sequenced input: axillary lymph node tissue. The rearrangement joins TRBV18 to TRBJ2-3; possibly TRBD1 or TRBD2 for D (5 bases each). This TCR was sampled from a female donor with breast cancer. Some clones in this sample may be carry-over from other donors' samples. CDR3 protein: CASSPGPPTDTQYF. DNA of the CDR3: TGTGCCAGCTCACCGGGACCTCCCACAGATACGCAGTATTTT.